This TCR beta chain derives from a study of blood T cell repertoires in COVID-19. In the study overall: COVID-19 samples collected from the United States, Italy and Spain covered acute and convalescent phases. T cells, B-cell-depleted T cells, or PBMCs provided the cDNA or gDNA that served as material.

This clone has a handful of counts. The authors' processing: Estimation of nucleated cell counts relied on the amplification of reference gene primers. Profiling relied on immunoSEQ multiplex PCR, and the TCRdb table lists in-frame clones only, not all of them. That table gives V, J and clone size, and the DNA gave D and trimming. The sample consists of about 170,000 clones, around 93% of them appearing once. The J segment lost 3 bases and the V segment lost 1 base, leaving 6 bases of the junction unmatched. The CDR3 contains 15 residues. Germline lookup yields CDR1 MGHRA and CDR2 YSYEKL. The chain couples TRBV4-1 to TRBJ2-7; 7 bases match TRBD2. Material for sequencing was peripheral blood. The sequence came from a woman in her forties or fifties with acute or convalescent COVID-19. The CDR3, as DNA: TGCGCCAGCAGCCAAGGTCGCGGCGGGAGCTACGAGCAGTACTTC. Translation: CASSQGRGGSYEQYF.